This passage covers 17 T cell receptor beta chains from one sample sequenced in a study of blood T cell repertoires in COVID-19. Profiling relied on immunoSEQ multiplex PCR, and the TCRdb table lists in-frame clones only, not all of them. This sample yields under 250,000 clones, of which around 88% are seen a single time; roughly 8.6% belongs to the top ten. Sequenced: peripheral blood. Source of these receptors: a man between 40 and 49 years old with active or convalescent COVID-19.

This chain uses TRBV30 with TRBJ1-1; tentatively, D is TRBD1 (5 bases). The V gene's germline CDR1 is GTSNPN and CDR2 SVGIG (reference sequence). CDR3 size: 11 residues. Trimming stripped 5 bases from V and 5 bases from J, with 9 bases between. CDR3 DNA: TGTGCCTGGGGAGGGGAGACTGAAGCTTTCTTT. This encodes CAWGGETEAFF.

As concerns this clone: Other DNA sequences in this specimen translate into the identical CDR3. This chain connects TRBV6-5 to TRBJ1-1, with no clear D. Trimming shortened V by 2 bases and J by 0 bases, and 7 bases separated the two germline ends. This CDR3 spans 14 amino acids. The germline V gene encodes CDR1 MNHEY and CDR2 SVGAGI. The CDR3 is CASSYAELNTEAFF. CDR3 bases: TGTGCCAGCAGTTACGCGGAGCTGAACACTGAAGCTTTCTTT.

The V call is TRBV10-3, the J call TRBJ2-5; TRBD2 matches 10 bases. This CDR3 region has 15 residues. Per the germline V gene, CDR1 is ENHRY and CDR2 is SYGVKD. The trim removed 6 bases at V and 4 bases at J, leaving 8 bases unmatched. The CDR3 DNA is TGTGCCATCAGAGAGCGGGAGGGCGGGAGAGAGACCCAGTACTTC. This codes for CAIREREGGRETQYF.

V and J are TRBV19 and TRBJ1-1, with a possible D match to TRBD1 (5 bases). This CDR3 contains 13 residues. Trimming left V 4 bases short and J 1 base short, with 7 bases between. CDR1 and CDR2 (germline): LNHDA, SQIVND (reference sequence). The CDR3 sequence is CASSSGGNTEAFF. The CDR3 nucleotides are TGTGCCAGTAGTAGCGGGGGGAACACTGAAGCTTTCTTT.

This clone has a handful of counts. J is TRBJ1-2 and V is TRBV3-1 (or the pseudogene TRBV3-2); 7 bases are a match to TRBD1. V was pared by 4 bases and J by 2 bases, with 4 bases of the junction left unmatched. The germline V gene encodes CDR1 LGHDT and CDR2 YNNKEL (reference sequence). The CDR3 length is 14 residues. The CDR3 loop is CASSPRDSNYGYTF. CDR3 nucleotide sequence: TGTGCCAGCAGCCCAAGGGACAGCAACTATGGCTACACCTTC.

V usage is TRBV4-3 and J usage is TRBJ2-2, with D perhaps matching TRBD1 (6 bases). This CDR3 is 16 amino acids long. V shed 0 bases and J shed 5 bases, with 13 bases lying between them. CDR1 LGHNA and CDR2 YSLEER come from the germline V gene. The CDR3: CASSQDVRGNTGELFF. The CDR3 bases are TGCGCCAGCAGCCAAGATGTTAGGGGGAATACCGGGGAGCTGTTTTTT.

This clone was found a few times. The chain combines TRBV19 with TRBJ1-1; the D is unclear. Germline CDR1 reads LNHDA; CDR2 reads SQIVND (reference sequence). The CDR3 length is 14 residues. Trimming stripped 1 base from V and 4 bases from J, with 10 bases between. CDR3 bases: TGTGCCAGTAGTATAGTCCGCCGGAGCACTGAAGCTTTCTTT. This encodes CASSIVRRSTEAFF.

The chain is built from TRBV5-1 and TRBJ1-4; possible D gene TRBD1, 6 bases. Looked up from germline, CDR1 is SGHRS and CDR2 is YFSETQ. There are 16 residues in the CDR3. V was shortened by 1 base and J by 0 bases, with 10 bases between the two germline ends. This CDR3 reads CASSLMTGPTNEKLFF. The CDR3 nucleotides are TGCGCCAGCAGCTTGATGACAGGACCAACTAATGAAAAACTGTTTTTT.

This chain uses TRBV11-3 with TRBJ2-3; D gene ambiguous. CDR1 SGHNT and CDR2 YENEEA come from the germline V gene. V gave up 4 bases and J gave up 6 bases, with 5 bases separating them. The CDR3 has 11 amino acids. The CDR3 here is CASSSPDTQYF. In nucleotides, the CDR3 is TGTGCCAGCAGCTCCCCGGATACGCAGTATTTT.

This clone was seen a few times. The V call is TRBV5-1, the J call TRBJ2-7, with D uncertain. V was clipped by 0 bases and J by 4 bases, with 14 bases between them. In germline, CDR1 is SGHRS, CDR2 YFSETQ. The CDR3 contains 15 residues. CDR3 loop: CASSLVAGRQYEQYF. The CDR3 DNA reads TGCGCCAGCAGCTTGGTGGCAGGCCGCCAATACGAGCAGTACTTC. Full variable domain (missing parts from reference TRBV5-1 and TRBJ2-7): KAGVTQTPRYLIKTRGQQVTLSCSPISGHRSVSWYQQTPGQGLQFLFEYFSETQRNKGNFPGRFSGRQFSNSRSEMNVSTLELGDSALYLCASSLVAGRQYEQYFGPGTRLTVT.

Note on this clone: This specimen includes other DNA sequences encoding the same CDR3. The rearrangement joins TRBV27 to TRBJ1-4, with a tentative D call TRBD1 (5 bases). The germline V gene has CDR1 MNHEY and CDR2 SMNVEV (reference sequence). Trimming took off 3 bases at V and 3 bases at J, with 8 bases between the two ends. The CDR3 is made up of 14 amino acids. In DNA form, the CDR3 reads TGTGCCAGCAGTTTGGGGGGAGCTAATGAAAAACTGTTTTTT. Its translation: CASSLGGANEKLFF.

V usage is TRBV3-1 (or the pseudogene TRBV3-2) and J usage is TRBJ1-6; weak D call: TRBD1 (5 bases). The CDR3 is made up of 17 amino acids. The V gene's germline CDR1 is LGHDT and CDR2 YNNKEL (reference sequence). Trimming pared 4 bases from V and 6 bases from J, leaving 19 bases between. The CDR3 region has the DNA TGTGCCAGCAGCCGGGAGGGAGGGACCATGGGTAATTCACCCCTCCACTTT. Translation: CASSREGGTMGNSPLHF.

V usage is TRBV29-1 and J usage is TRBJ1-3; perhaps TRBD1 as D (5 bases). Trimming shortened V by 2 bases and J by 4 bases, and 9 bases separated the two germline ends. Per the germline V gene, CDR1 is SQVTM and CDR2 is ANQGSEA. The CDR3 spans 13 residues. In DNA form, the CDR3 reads TGCAGCGTTGAACCGGACACAGGAAACACCATATATTTT. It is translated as CSVEPDTGNTIYF.

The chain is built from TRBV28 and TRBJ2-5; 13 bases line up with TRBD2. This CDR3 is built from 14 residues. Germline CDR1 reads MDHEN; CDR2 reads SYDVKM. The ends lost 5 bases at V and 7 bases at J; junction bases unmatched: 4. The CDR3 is CASSGTSGIGTQYF. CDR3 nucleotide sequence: TGTGCCAGCAGTGGGACTAGCGGGATCGGGACCCAGTACTTC.

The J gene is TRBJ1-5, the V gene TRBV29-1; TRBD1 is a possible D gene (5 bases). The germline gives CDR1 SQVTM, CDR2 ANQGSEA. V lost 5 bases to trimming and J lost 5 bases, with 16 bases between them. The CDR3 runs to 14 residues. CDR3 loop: CSVKSGTQDQPQHF. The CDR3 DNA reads TGCAGCGTTAAAAGCGGGACTCAAGATCAGCCCCAGCATTTT.

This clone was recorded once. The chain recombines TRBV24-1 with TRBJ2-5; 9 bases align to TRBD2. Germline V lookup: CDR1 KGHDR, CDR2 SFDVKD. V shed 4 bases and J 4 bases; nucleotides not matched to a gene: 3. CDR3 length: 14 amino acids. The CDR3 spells CATSDGGGVETQYF. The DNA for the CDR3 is TGTGCCACCAGTGACGGCGGGGGGGTAGAGACCCAGTACTTC.

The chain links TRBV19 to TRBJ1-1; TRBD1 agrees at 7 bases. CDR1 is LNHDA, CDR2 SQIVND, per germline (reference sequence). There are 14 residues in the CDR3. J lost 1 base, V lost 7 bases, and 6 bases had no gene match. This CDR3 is CASTKQGGNTEAFF. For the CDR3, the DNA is TGTGCCAGTACAAAGCAGGGGGGGAACACTGAAGCTTTCTTT.